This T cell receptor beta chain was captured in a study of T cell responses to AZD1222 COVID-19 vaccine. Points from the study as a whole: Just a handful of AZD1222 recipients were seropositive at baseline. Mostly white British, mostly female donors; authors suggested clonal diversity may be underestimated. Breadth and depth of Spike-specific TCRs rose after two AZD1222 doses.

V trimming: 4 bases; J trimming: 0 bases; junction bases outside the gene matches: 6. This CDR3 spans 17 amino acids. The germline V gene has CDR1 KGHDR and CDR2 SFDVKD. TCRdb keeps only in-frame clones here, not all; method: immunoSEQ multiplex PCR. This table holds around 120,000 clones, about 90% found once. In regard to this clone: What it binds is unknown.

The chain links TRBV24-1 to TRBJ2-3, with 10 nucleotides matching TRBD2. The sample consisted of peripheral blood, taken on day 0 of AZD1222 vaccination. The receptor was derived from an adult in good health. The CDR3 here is CATSDLMTSGSTDTQYF. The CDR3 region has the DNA TGTGCCACCAGTGACCTTATGACTAGCGGGAGCACAGATACGCAGTATTTT.